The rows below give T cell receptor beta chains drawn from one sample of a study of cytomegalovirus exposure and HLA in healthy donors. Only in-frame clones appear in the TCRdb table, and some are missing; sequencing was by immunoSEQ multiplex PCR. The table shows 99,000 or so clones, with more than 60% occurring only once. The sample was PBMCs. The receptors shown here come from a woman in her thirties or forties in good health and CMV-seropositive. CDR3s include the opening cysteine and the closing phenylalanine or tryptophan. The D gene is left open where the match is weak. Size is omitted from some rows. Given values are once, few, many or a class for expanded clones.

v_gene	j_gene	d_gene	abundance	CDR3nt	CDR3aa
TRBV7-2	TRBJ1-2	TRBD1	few	TGTGCCAGCAGCTTTAGACCCCGGGACAGGGGGAAAGGTGGCTACACCTTC	CASSFRPRDRGKGGYTF
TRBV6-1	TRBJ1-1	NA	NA	TGTGCCAGCATTTCCCTGTACAGGAAGAACACTGAAGCTTTCTTT	CASISLYRKNTEAFF
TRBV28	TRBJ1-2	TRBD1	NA	TGTGCCAGCTCAATGACAGGGGGCGATGGCTACACCTTC	CASSMTGGDGYTF
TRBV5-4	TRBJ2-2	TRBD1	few	TGTGCCAGCAGCTTGGGACTGGGACAGGGAAACACCGGGGAGCTGTTTTTT	CASSLGLGQGNTGELFF
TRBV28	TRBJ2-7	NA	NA	TGTGCCAGCAGTTCCTCATCAGGGATTGAGTACGAGCAGTACTTC	CASSSSSGIEYEQYF
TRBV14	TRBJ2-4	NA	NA	TGTGCCAGCTCCCCCCAGATAGCGCCAAGAAACATTCAGTACTTC	CASSPQIAPRNIQYF
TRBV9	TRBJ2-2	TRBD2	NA	TGTGCCAGCAGCGAGGGACTACCGAACACCGGGGAGCTGTTTTTT	CASSEGLPNTGELFF
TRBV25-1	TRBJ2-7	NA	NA	TGTGCCAGCAGTAAAGGGGTCCCATACTACGAGCAGTACTTC	CASSKGVPYYEQYF
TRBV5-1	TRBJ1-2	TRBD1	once	TGCGCCAGCAGGGAGAACAGGGGAGAAGGCTACACCTTC	CASRENRGEGYTF
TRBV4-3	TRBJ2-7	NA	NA	TGCGCCAGCAGCCAGAGAAGGGGAACCTACGAGCAGTACTTC	CASSQRRGTYEQYF
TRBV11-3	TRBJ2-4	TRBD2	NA	TGTGCCAGCAGCCTGCCTAGCGGGATAGCCAAAAACATTCAGTACTTC	CASSLPSGIAKNIQYF
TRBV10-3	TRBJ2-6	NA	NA	TGTGCCATCAGTGACACAGGGATTGGGGCCAACGTCCTGACTTTC	CAISDTGIGANVLTF
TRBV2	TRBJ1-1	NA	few	TGTGCCACCCAAGACAGTATGAACACTGAAGCTTTCTTT	CATQDSMNTEAFF
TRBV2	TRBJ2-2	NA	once	TGTGCCAGCAGTGACCCAGGGGGGACCGGGGAGCTGTTTTTT	CASSDPGGTGELFF
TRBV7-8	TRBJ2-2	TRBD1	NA	TGTGCCAGCAGCTCGGGACAGTTTTGGAACACCGGGGAGCTGTTTTTT	CASSSGQFWNTGELFF
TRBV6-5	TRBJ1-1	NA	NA	TGTGCCAGCAGTTTACGGGGTAGGGACACTGAAGCTTTCTTT	CASSLRGRDTEAFF
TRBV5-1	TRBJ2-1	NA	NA	TGCGCCAGCAGCCGACAGGAGGAGGAGCAGTTCTTC	CASSRQEEEQFF
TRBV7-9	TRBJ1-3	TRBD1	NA	TGTTCCAGCAGCCCTACAGGGGGGCCGGGAAACACCATATATTTT	CSSSPTGGPGNTIYF
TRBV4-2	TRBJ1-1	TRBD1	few	TGTGCCAGCAGCCAAGATACTGGACAGGGGGCTTTCTTT	CASSQDTGQGAFF
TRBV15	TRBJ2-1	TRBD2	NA	TGTGCCACCAGCAGAGGGAGCGGGGGCCCCAATGAGCAGTTCTTC	CATSRGSGGPNEQFF
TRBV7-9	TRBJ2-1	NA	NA	TGTTCCAGCAGATCCACTAGGCAAAACTCCTACAATGAGCAGTTCTTC	CSSRSTRQNSYNEQFF
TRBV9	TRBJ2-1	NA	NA	TGTGCCAGCAGCGGGGGGCATTACAATGAGCAGTTCTTC	CASSGGHYNEQFF
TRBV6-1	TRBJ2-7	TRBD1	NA	TGTGCCAGCAGTGTCGGGGACAGGGTCTACGAGCAGTACTTC	CASSVGDRVYEQYF
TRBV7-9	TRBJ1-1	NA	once	TGTGCCAGCAGCTTAATTGGGGGGACTGAAGCTTTCTTT	CASSLIGGTEAFF
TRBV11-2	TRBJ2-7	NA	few	TGTGCCAGCAGCACCCTAGGAGTAGCGCTCCCTTTGCAGTACTTC	CASSTLGVALPLQYF
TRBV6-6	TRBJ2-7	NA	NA	TGTGCCAGCAGTCACCGGGACTTCGCCTACGAGCAGTACTTC	CASSHRDFAYEQYF
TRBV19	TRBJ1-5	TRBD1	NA	TGTGCCAGTAGACCTGACAGGGTTCATAGCAATCAGCCCCAGCATTTT	CASRPDRVHSNQPQHF
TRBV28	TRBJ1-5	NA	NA	TGTGCCAGCAGTGAGGGACTCCGGATTGTTCAGCCCCAGCATTTT	CASSEGLRIVQPQHF
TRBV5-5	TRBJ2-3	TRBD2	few	TGTGCCACCCCCCACCCCCCCGGACTAGCTTTACGTACGCAGTATTTT	CATPHPPGLALRTQYF
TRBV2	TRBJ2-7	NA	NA	TGTGCCAGCACCTCAGGGTTCAACGAGCAGTACTTC	CASTSGFNEQYF
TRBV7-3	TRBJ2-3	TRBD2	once	TGTGCCAGCAGCCTAACTAGCGGGGGAGATACGCAGTATTTT	CASSLTSGGDTQYF
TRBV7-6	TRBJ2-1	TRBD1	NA	TGTGCCAGCAGCTCAAGGACAGGGCCCGTTTCGAGAGACAGTAACAATGAGCAGTTCTTC	CASSSRTGPVSRDSNNEQFF
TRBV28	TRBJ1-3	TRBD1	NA	TGTGCCAGCAGACCCACAGGGGAAAGGAACGCTGGAAACACCATATATTTT	CASRPTGERNAGNTIYF
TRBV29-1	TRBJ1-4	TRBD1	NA	TGCAGCGTTGAGCGACTGACAGGGAGGATTGAAAAACTGTTTTTT	CSVERLTGRIEKLFF
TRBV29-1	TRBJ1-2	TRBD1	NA	TGCAGCGTTGAAGCCTTTGGAGTGACAGGGTATGGCTACACCTTC	CSVEAFGVTGYGYTF
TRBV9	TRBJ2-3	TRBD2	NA	TGTGCCAGCAGCGTAGTAGTGACTAGCGGGGGGCGAGCTACGCAGTATTTT	CASSVVVTSGGRATQYF
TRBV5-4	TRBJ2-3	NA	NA	TGTGCCAGCAGCTCCTCGACTAGCACAGATACGCAGTATTTT	CASSSSTSTDTQYF